One and the same sample provided the 11 T cell receptor beta chains below, sequenced in a study of cytomegalovirus exposure and HLA in healthy donors. PCR was performed using 60 Vbeta and 13 Jbeta primers. The assay was immunoSEQ multiplex PCR, and TCRdb's table has in-frame clones only and misses some. The data hold 93,000 or so clones, with 79% observed a single time. What was sequenced was PBMCs. Receptor source: a man over 45 in good health and CMV-seropositive.

Only a few counts were recorded for this clone. The CDR3 sequence is CAISELEGYEQYF. In DNA form, the CDR3 reads TGTGCCATCAGTGAATTAGAGGGCTACGAGCAGTACTTC. The chain employs TRBV10-3 and TRBJ2-7; D perhaps matches TRBD2 (5 bases). V was cut by 3 bases and J by 3 bases, with 9 bases left in between. The CDR3 loop spans 13 amino acids. Germline CDR1 reads ENHRY; CDR2 reads SYGVKD.

The J gene is TRBJ2-3, the V gene TRBV6-5; 8 positions agree with TRBD2. CDR1 is MNHEY and CDR2 is SVGAGI in the germline V gene. The junction had 3 bases not matched to a gene; V was cut back by 6 bases and J by 1 base. The CDR3 has 14 residues. The CDR3 protein is CASSKTSGTDTQYF. The CDR3, as DNA: TGTGCCAGCAGCAAGACTAGCGGCACAGATACGCAGTATTTT.

Comment on this clone: At the DNA level, this CDR3 is encoded by other sequences in the same sample as well. The rearrangement joins TRBV4-1 to TRBJ2-7, with D possibly matching TRBD2 (5 bases). The germline V gene encodes CDR1 MGHRA and CDR2 YSYEKL. Trimming cost V 1 base and J 7 bases, with 14 bases left between them. The CDR3 is 14 amino acids. The CDR3: CASSQGEGDYEQYF. Written as DNA, the CDR3 is TGCGCCAGCAGCCAAGGCGAGGGAGACTATGAGCAGTACTTC.

This clone occurred once. The chain combines TRBV9 with TRBJ1-3; D gene unclear. V dropped 3 bases and J dropped 4 bases, with 5 bases sitting between them. This CDR3 contains 12 residues. The germline V gene has CDR1 SGDLS and CDR2 YYNGEE. CDR3 in amino acids: CASSATGNTIYF. The CDR3, as DNA: TGTGCCAGCAGCGCCACAGGAAACACCATATATTTT.

This clone has more than one count but fewer than ten. The gene calls are TRBV4-1 and TRBJ2-2; 7 bases line up with TRBD1. The CDR3 length is 16 residues. J was trimmed by 4 bases and V by 0 bases; bases with no gene match: 5. Per the germline V gene, CDR1 is MGHRA and CDR2 is YSYEKL. The CDR3 reads CASSQDSYRGTGELFF. The CDR3, as DNA: TGCGCCAGCAGCCAAGATTCCTACAGGGGCACCGGGGAGCTGTTTTTT.

The rearrangement uses TRBV18 and TRBJ2-7; 8 nucleotides match TRBD1. Germline-derived CDR1 and CDR2 are KGHSH and LQKENI. This CDR3 has 16 amino acids. The trim removed 5 bases at V and 5 bases at J, leaving 14 bases unmatched. CDR3 nucleotides: TGTGCCAGCTCAATCCCAGGGGGCGCGAGGTCAAACGAGCAGTACTTC. Its protein is CASSIPGGARSNEQYF.

V and J are TRBV10-3 and TRBJ2-1; TRBD2 agrees at 11 bases. J gave up 7 bases and V 4 bases, and 6 bases lay outside the gene matches. This CDR3 comprises 15 residues. The germline CDR1 and CDR2 sequences are ENHRY and SYGVKD. The CDR3 sequence is CAISVGTSGLNEQFF. In DNA form, the CDR3 reads TGTGCCATCAGTGTCGGGACTAGCGGACTTAATGAGCAGTTCTTC.

The V and J genes are TRBV7-6 and TRBJ2-1, with D perhaps TRBD2 (6 bases). Germline V lookup: CDR1 SGHVS, CDR2 FNYEAQ. The V gene lost 4 bases and the J gene lost 6 bases, with 16 bases spanning the gap. The CDR3 covers 15 residues. CDR3 amino acids: CASSSLTSSGNEQFF. CDR3 DNA: TGTGCCAGCAGCTCCTTAACTAGCTCGGGCAATGAGCAGTTCTTC.

This chain links TRBV6-1 with TRBJ2-3, with D possibly TRBD1 on 6 matching bases. Germline CDR1 MNHNS, CDR2 SASEGT. The CDR3 is made up of 17 amino acids. V lost 1 base, J lost 7 bases, and 21 bases lay in between. CDR3 bases: TGTGCCAGCAGTGAAGAATCTTACAGGGCGGTTAGAAATACGCAGTATTTT. Translating gives CASSEESYRAVRNTQYF.

Worth noting for this clone: At one boundary the junction diverges from the germline segment, which might be a read error. The rearrangement joins TRBV7-9 to TRBJ2-1; the match to TRBD2 covers 7 bases. The CDR3 contains 16 residues. The germline gives CDR1 SEHNR, CDR2 FQNEAQ (reference sequence). The CDR3 sequence: CSSSLGVGTNYNEQFF. The DNA of the CDR3 is TGTTCCAGCAGCTTGGGCGTAGGGACTAACTACAATGAGCAGTTCTTC.

V gene TRBV29-1 combines with J gene TRBJ2-7; TRBD1 matches at 7 bases. CDR1 SQVTM and CDR2 ANQGSEA come from the germline V gene. The CDR3 runs 13 residues. Trimming at V came to 1 base and at J to 2 bases, leaving 2 bases not matched to a gene. The CDR3 spells CSVEGQGTYEQYF. CDR3 nucleotide sequence: TGCAGCGTTGAAGGACAGGGCACCTACGAGCAGTACTTC.